This T cell receptor beta chain was found in a study of identical twins. This clonotype was found many times. TCRdb reanalysed the 5' RACE reads using MiXCR and keeps one entry per CDR3 protein. The profile covers about 240,000 distinct CDR3 sequences, with over 9.5% appearing a single time and 3.5% to 5% taken by the ten largest. V was pared by 2 bases and J by 2 bases, with 19 bases of the junction left unmatched. This CDR3 is 20 amino acids long. Germline V gene sequence: CDR1 SEHNR, CDR2 FQNEAQ (reference sequence). The data were also submitted as part of a second study, on yellow fever vaccine responses in identical twins. As reported in that work: Twins' vaccine T cell response reportedly gave the appearance of partial convergence and partial personalization.

Sequenced input: memory (CD45RO+) T cells sorted from blood. The V call is TRBV7-9, the J call TRBJ2-5; 8 nucleotides line up with TRBD2. This sequence was found in a woman aged 18-29 years in good health. The CDR3 DNA is TGTGCCAGCAGCTTACGTTCCCGCTCCGCAATCATAGCGGGGCAAGAGACCCAGTACTTC. This sequence encodes CASSLRSRSAIIAGQETQYF.